What follows are 27 T cell receptor beta chains derived from one specimen sequenced in a study of T cell clonality in common variable immunodeficiency. The protocol was immunoSEQ multiplex PCR, while the TCRdb copy is restricted to in-frame clones and leaves out a portion. Reported are 35,000 to 45,000 clones, none seen only once; the ten largest carry 2.8%. Material for sequencing was peripheral blood mononuclear cells. These receptors were taken from a person aged 18 to 75 in good health.

This clone was recorded at least ten times. With the read ending 3 residues before the CDR3 end, the germline J gene is used to fill in that end. The chain carries TRBV7-9 and TRBJ2-1; unclear D gene. CDR3 length: 13 residues. CDR1 is SEHNR and CDR2 is FQNEAQ in the germline V gene (reference sequence). V gave up 3 bases and J gave up 8 bases, with 11 bases separating them. CDR3 residues: CASSFVLGDEQFF. The sequenced part of the CDR3 DNA is TGTGCCAGCAGCTTCGTTCTGGGCGATGAG.

On this clone itself: The read ends 3 residues before the CDR3 terminus; that terminus is restored from the germline J gene. The chain recombines TRBV2 with TRBJ2-7; tentatively, D is TRBD1 (6 bases). Trimming pared 4 bases from V and 0 bases from J, leaving 16 bases between. The CDR3 covers 16 residues. Germline V gene sequence: CDR1 SNHLY, CDR2 FYNNEI. The CDR3 loop reads CASSGLRGPRSYEQYF. The DNA read from the CDR3 is TGTGCCAGCAGTGGGCTCAGGGGTCCTCGCTCCTACGAG.

In this sample, this clone turned up many times. The read terminates 3 residues ahead of where the CDR3 ends, so the germline J gene completes it. The chain carries TRBV5-6 and TRBJ2-7, with D possibly being TRBD2 (6 bases). Germline lookup yields CDR1 SGHDT and CDR2 YYEEEE. The V end was cut by 4 bases, the J end by 2 bases, with 13 bases between. This CDR3 has 14 amino acids. CDR3 DNA, as far as it was read: TGTGCCAGCAGCCCCGGGACGGGGGCCTACGAG. It is translated as CASSPGTGAYE. The whole CDR3 protein reads CASSPGTGAYEQYF.

This clone was detected many times. The read ends 3 residues early relative to the CDR3; the germline J gene fills the gap. The J gene is TRBJ2-5, the V gene TRBV7-9, with 7 bases aligning to TRBD2. V lost 2 bases and J lost 3; bases outside the gene matches: 3. CDR1 SEHNR and CDR2 FQNEAQ come from the germline V gene (reference sequence). The CDR3 is made up of 14 amino acids. The chain's CDR3 is CASSLLAVKETQYF. The DNA read from the CDR3 is TGTGCCAGCAGCTTACTAGCGGTGAAAGAGACC.

This clone was detected ten times or more. The read ends 3 residues early relative to the CDR3; the germline J gene fills the gap. The rearrangement links TRBV29-1 to TRBJ1-6; a weak D match, TRBD1 (5 bases). The CDR3 is 13 residues long. Per the germline V gene, CDR1 is SQVTM and CDR2 is ANQGSEA. The germline V and J ends were trimmed by 4 bases and 7 bases, with 11 bases remaining between them. CDR3 DNA, as far as it was read: TGCAGCGTTGTTCAGGGCCAGAATTCACCC. It translates to CSVVQGQNSP. The entire CDR3 is CSVVQGQNSPLHF.

This clone showed up just a few times. The read falls 3 residues short of the CDR3 end, and the missing part is taken from the germline J gene. The chain links TRBV5-6 to TRBJ2-3; D assignment may be TRBD1 or TRBD2 (5 bases each). The CDR3 has 13 residues. In germline, CDR1 is SGHDT, CDR2 YYEEEE. CDR3 protein: CASSRGVEETQYF. CDR3 bases read: TGTGCCAGCAGCAGGGGAGTAGAAGAGACG. Combining the CDR3 with reference TRBV5-6 and TRBJ2-3 gives the whole variable domain DAGVTQSPTHLIKTRGQQVTLRCSPKSGHDTVSWYQQALGQGPQFIFQYYEEEERQRGNFPDRFSGHQFPNYSSELNVNALLLGDSALYLCASSRGVEETQYFGPGTRLTVL.

Many counts were recorded for this clone. The CDR3 goes on 3 residues after the read ends, and that part is filled in from the germline J gene. V is TRBV20-1 and J is TRBJ2-3; 8 bases are a match to TRBD2. Trimming cost V 0 bases and J 4 bases; bases outside gene matches: 9. Looked up from germline, CDR1 is DFQATT and CDR2 is SNEGSKA (reference sequence). This CDR3 spans 16 amino acids. The CDR3 sequence: CSARDGLSGSPDTQYF. The sequenced CDR3 bases are TGCAGTGCTAGAGATGGTTTAAGCGGGAGTCCAGATACG.

This clone was found many times. CDR3 loop: CASSPEGVQETQYF. Incomplete CDR3 DNA: TGCGCCAGCAGCCCCGAGGGGGTCCAAGAGACC. This chain uses TRBV4-1 with TRBJ2-5; weak D call: TRBD1 (6 bases). The CDR3 is cut off 3 residues early in the read; its end comes from the germline J gene. CDR1 is MGHRA and CDR2 is YSYEKL in the germline V gene. The V end was cut by 4 bases, the J end by 1 base, with 10 bases between. There are 14 residues in the CDR3.

This clone was found many times. The read falls 3 residues short of the CDR3 end, and the missing part is taken from the germline J gene. The chain has TRBV9 and TRBJ2-3; TRBD2 aligns across 12 bases. This CDR3 region has 16 residues. Germline V gene sequence: CDR1 SGDLS, CDR2 YYNGEE. V gave up 0 bases and J gave up 1 base; unmatched junction bases: 0. The CDR3 region is CASSVGLAGGTDTQYF. The CDR3 bases that were read are TGTGCCAGCAGCGTAGGACTAGCGGGAGGCACAGATACG.

At least ten counts were recorded for this clone. The read finishes 3 residues shy of the CDR3 end, and the germline J gene is used to complete it. This chain joins TRBV20-1 and TRBJ2-1, with 10 positions matching TRBD1. The ends lost 0 bases at V and 7 bases at J; junction bases unmatched: 3. Per germline, CDR1 DFQATT and CDR2 SNEGSKA (reference sequence). This CDR3 spans 14 amino acids. The sequenced CDR3 bases are TGCAGTGCTAGAGATTGGACAGGGGGGAATGAG. Its protein is CSARDWTGGNE. The entire CDR3 protein reads CSARDWTGGNEQFF.

In its sample, this clone was seen many times. The CDR3 end falls 3 residues outside the read, so it is completed with the germline J gene. The chain has TRBV7-6 and TRBJ2-2; 8 positions match TRBD1. The CDR3 is made up of 15 amino acids. With V trimmed by 4 bases and J by 6 bases, 7 bases remained unmatched. Germline CDR1 SGHVS, CDR2 FNYEAQ. The CDR3: CASSYLSQGAGELFF. CDR3 bases read: TGTGCCAGCAGCTATCTATCACAGGGGGCCGGGGAG.

Many counts were recorded for this clone. The read finishes 3 residues shy of the CDR3 end, and the germline J gene is used to complete it. The chain carries TRBV2 and TRBJ1-1, with unresolved D. CDR1 is SNHLY, CDR2 FYNNEI, per germline. Trimming shortened V by 11 bases and J by 3 bases, and 13 bases separated the two germline ends. The CDR3 is 12 amino acids. CDR3 bases read: TGTGCCCACGGGTCCATGTACACTGAA. This sequence encodes CAHGSMYTE. The complete CDR3 sequence is CAHGSMYTEAFF.

This clone occurred many times. The part of the CDR3 DNA that was read is TGTGCCAGCTCACCACCGGGACAGCGAGAGACC. It encodes CASSPPGQRET. The full CDR3 is CASSPPGQRETQYF. The chain links TRBV18 to TRBJ2-5, with TRBD1 identical over 7 bases. With the read ending 3 residues before the CDR3 end, the germline J gene is used to fill in that end. The CDR3 loop spans 14 amino acids. The germline V gene encodes CDR1 KGHSH and CDR2 LQKENI. With V trimmed by 0 bases and J by 4 bases, 2 bases remained unmatched.

This clone was counted ten times or more. The CDR3 end falls 3 residues outside the read, so it is completed with the germline J gene. J is TRBJ2-5 and V is TRBV11-2, with 7 bases fitting TRBD2. Germline CDR1 reads SGHAT; CDR2 reads FQNNGV. This CDR3 spans 15 amino acids. Germline trimming cut 8 bases from V and 1 base from J; bases unmatched to any gene: 10. CDR3 sequence: CASGIYGGVQETQYF. Partial CDR3 DNA: TGTGCCAGCGGTATCTATGGGGGGGTCCAAGAGACC.

Notes on this clone: Sequencing ends 3 residues short of the CDR3 end; the germline J gene provides the rest. The V and J genes are TRBV23-1 and TRBJ2-5, with 11 bases that match TRBD1. TRBV23-1 is an ORF for which the function is uncertain. J was trimmed by 6 bases and V by 2 bases; bases with no gene match: 8. The CDR3 extends over 16 amino acids. CDR3 bases read: TGCGCCAGCAGTCAAAGGGGACAGGGGGACTCAAAGACC. This codes for CASSQRGQGDSKT. The entire CDR3 protein is CASSQRGQGDSKTQYF.

This clone was observed at least ten times. The read stops 3 residues short of the end of the CDR3; the missing end is completed from the germline J gene. The chain recombines TRBV7-2 with TRBJ2-3; D possibly corresponds to TRBD2 (7 bases). Deletions cut 3 bases from V and 8 bases from J, with 15 bases between. Germline values: CDR1 SGHTA, CDR2 FQGNSA. The CDR3 length is 14 residues. This chain's CDR3 is CASSLPGAGVTQYF. The CDR3 bases that were read are TGTGCCAGCAGCTTGCCAGGGGCGGGAGTTACG. Using reference TRBV7-2 and TRBJ2-3 for the parts outside the CDR3, the full variable domain is GAGVSQSPSNKVTEKGKDVELRCDPISGHTALYWYRQSLGQGLEFLIYFQGNSAPDKSGLPSDRFSAERTGGSVSTLTIQRTQQEDSAVYLCASSLPGAGVTQYFGPGTRLTVL.

In its sample, this clone was seen many times. The read is 3 residues too short to cover the CDR3 end, so that end is filled in from the germline J gene. The V call is TRBV5-6, the J call TRBJ1-2, with 7 bases matching TRBD1. V lost 3 bases to trimming and J lost 4 bases; unmatched junction nucleotides: 6. Germline lookup yields CDR1 SGHDT and CDR2 YYEEEE. The CDR3 consists of 14 residues. The sequenced CDR3 bases are TGTGCCAGCAGCTGGGACAAGGGGGCCTATGGC. Its translation: CASSWDKGAYG. The entire CDR3 protein reads CASSWDKGAYGYTF.

This clone showed up just a few times. The sequence runs out 3 residues before the end of the CDR3; the remainder is reconstructed from the germline J gene. The genes are TRBV7-9 and TRBJ2-2; no clear D gene. The CDR3 is made up of 13 amino acids. Looked up from germline, CDR1 is SEHNR and CDR2 is FQNEAQ (reference sequence). The CDR3 region is CASSFGPSGKLFF. The DNA read from the CDR3 is TGTGCCAGCAGCTTCGGTCCATCAGGAAAG.

The table lists this clone with many counts. The read ends 3 residues shy of where the CDR3 ends; the end is completed using the germline J gene. V usage is TRBV7-8 and J usage is TRBJ2-7; the match to TRBD1 covers 8 bases. The CDR3 covers 16 residues. V trimming: 3 bases; J trimming: 3 bases; junction bases outside the gene matches: 10. The germline CDR1 and CDR2 sequences are SGHVS and FQNEAQ. The sequenced CDR3 bases are TGTGCCAGCAGCTTCAACCCGGGACAGGCGTACTACGAG. Its protein is CASSFNPGQAYYE. The CDR3 in its entirety is CASSFNPGQAYYEQYF.

This clone was seen more than once but under ten times. The DNA ends 3 residues before the CDR3 does, and the rest of the CDR3 is filled in from the germline J gene. V is TRBV2 and J is TRBJ1-5, with 7 bases aligning to TRBD1. The CDR3 is made up of 15 amino acids. Germline CDR1 is SNHLY and CDR2 is FYNNEI. Trimming took 6 bases from V and 4 from J; bases not matched to a gene: 9. The DNA read from the CDR3 is TGTGCCAGCAGGCTATACAGGGGATCTAATCAGCCC. As protein: CASRLYRGSNQP. The full CDR3 reads CASRLYRGSNQPQHF.

Ten or more counts support this clone. From the germline J gene comes the end of the CDR3, since the read stops 3 residues before it. The chain is built from TRBV6-1 and TRBJ1-5; D is uncertain. Germline V gene lookup returns CDR1 MNHNS and CDR2 SASEGT. The CDR3 spans 15 residues. Trimming shortened V by 2 bases and J by 9 bases, and 17 bases separated the two germline ends. This CDR3 is CASSETPTRYRPQHF. Incomplete CDR3 DNA: TGTGCCAGCAGTGAAACCCCGACAAGGTATCGGCCC.

This clone came up many times. The sequenced part of the CDR3 DNA is TGTGCCAGCAGCTCGCGGACTAGCGGGAGGATCAGCAATGAG. Translated, it gives CASSSRTSGRISNE. The whole CDR3 is CASSSRTSGRISNEQFF. The V and J genes are TRBV13 and TRBJ2-1, with 14 bases matching TRBD2. The read halts 3 residues ahead of the CDR3 end, with the missing end drawn from the germline J gene. From germline, CDR1 is PRHDT and CDR2 FYEKMQ (reference sequence). Trimming at V came to 4 bases and at J to 6 bases, leaving 8 bases not matched to a gene. This CDR3 is built from 17 residues.

This clone was picked up many times. The CDR3 end is not reached by the read, which stops 3 residues before it; the germline J gene fills it in. This sequence joins TRBV6-4 and TRBJ2-3; TRBD1 aligns across 9 bases. The CDR3 totals 15 residues. Losses at the gene ends were 6 bases for V and 8 bases for J; bases not matched to a gene: 12. The germline V gene encodes CDR1 MRHNA and CDR2 SNTAGT. CDR3 bases read: TGTGCCAGCAGCTCCCAGACAGGGGGTAGAGGTACG. It codes for CASSSQTGGRGT. The whole CDR3 sequence is CASSSQTGGRGTQYF.

The sample holds many counts of this clone. The read falls 3 residues short of the CDR3 end, and the missing part is taken from the germline J gene. The chain is built from TRBV5-1 and TRBJ1-1, with 8 bases identical to TRBD1. The germline CDR1 and CDR2 sequences are SGHRS and YFSETQ. The CDR3 is made up of 16 amino acids. V dropped 4 bases and J dropped 6; count of bases not matched to a gene: 14. CDR3 loop: CASSLGQGGVFAEAFF. The covered CDR3 bases are TGCGCCAGCAGCCTAGGACAGGGAGGTGTTTTTGCTGAA.

This clone was counted at least ten times. The read gets to within 3 residues of the CDR3 end, and the germline J gene fills in the rest. The V gene is TRBV5-1, the J gene TRBJ2-7; TRBD1 might be the D (6 bases). This CDR3 is 14 amino acids long. Germline loops: CDR1 SGHRS, CDR2 YFSETQ. V lost 2 bases and J lost 3, with 12 bases in between. The part of the CDR3 DNA that was read is TGCGCCAGCAGCTTCAGGGGAGCCCACTACGAG. It codes for CASSFRGAHYE. The full CDR3 sequence reads CASSFRGAHYEQYF.

This clone was seen many times. The CDR3 end lies 3 residues beyond the end of the read and is filled in from the germline J gene. V gene TRBV5-5 combines with J gene TRBJ1-2; no clear D gene. This CDR3 is built from 12 residues. Trimming cost V 2 bases and J 1 base, with 3 bases left between them. Germline CDR1 SGHKS, CDR2 YYEKEE (reference sequence). The CDR3 is CASSFRNYGYTF. The sequenced CDR3 bases are TGTGCCAGCAGCTTCCGTAACTATGGC.

This clone was seen repeatedly, ten times or more. The read comes to an end 3 residues before the CDR3 does, leaving the germline J gene to fill in the end. The genes are TRBV12-5 and TRBJ2-1; maybe TRBD1 (6 bases). V lost 0 bases and J 9 bases, leaving 9 bases between the germline ends. The length of the CDR3 is 13 residues. Germline V gives CDR1 LGHNT, CDR2 FRNRAP. Partial CDR3 DNA: TGTGCTAGTGGTTTGGTACGAGGGGGTGAG. It codes for CASGLVRGGE. In full, the CDR3 is CASGLVRGGEQFF.